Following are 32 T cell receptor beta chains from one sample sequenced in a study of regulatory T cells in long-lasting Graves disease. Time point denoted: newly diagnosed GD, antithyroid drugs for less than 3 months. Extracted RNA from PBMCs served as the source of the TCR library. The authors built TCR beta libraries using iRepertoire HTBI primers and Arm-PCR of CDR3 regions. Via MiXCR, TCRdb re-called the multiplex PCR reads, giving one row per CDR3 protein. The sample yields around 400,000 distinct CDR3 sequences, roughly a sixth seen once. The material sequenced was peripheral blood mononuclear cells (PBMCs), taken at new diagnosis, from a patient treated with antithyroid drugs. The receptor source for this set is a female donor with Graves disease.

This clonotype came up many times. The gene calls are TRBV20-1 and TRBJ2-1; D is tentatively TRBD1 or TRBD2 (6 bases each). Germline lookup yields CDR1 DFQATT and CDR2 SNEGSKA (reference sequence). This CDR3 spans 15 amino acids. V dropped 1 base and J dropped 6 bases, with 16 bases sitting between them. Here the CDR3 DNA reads TGCAGTGCTAGAGTAGGGGGGAATAACCCCAATGAGCAGTTCTTC. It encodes CSARVGGNNPNEQFF.

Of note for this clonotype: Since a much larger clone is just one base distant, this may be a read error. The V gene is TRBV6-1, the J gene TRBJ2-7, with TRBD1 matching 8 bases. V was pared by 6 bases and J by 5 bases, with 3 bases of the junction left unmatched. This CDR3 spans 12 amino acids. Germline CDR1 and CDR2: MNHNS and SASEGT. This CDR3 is CASSGQGDEQYF. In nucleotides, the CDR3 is TGTGCCAGCAGCGGACAGGGTGACGAGCAGTACTTC.

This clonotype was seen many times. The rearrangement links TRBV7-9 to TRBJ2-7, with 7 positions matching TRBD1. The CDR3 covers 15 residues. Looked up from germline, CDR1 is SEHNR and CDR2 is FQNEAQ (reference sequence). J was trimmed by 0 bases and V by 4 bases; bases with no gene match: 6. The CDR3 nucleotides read TGTGCCAGCAGCTCCCCCGGGACAGCCTCCTACGAGCAGTACTTC. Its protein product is CASSSPGTASYEQYF.

In DNA form, the CDR3 reads TGTGCCAGCGTAATAGCGGGCAATGAGCAGTTCTTC. Amino acid sequence: CASVIAGNEQFF. The gene calls are TRBV12-3 or TRBV12-4 and TRBJ2-1, with 7 bases identical to TRBD2. The CDR3 totals 12 residues. V gave up 8 bases and J gave up 6 bases; unmatched junction bases: 4.

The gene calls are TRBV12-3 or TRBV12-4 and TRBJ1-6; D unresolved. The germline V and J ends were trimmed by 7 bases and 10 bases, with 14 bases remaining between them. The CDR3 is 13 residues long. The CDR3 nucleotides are TGTGCCAGCACCCCCGGTTCCTACTCACCCCTCCACTTT. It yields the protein CASTPGSYSPLHF.

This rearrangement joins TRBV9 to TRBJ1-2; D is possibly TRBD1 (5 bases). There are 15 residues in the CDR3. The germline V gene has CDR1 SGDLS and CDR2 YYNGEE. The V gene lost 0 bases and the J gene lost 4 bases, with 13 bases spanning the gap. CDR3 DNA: TGTGCCAGCAGCGTAGGGCTGGGGGGTAGCTATGGCTACACCTTC. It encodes CASSVGLGGSYGYTF.

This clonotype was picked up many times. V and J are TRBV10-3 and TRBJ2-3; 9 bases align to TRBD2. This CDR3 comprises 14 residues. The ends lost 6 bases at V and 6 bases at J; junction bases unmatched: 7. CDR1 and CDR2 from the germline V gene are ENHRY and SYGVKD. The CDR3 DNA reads TGTGCCATCAGGGGAGCGGGAGGAAGGGATACGCAGTATTTT. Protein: CAIRGAGGRDTQYF.

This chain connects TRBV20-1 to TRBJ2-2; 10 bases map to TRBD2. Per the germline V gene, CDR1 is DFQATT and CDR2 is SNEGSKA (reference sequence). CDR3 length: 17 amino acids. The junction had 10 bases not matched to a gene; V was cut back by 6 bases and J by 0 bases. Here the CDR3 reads CSAPVRTSGSNTGELFF. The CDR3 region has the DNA TGCAGTGCCCCCGTCCGGACTAGCGGATCGAACACCGGGGAGCTGTTTTTT.

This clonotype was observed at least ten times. The CDR3 nucleotides read TGTGCCAGCAGCTCAGCGCAGGGAGAGACCCAGTACTTC. Translation gives CASSSAQGETQYF. The V call is TRBV11-2, the J call TRBJ2-5; D possibly corresponds to TRBD1 (5 bases). The germline V gene has CDR1 SGHAT and CDR2 FQNNGV. This CDR3 has 13 residues. Trimming cost V 4 bases and J 4 bases, with 10 bases left between them.

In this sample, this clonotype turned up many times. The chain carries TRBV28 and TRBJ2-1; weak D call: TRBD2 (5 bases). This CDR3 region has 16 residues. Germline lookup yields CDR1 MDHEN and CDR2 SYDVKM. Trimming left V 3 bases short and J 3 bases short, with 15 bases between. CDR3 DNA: TGTGCCAGCAGTTTTCGGAGCCGGGGATACTACAATGAGCAGTTCTTC. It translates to CASSFRSRGYYNEQFF.

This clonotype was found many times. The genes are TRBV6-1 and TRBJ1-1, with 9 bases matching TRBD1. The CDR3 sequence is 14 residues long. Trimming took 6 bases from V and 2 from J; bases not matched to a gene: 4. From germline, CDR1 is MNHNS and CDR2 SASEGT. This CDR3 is CASRRDRDNTEAFF. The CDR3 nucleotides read TGTGCCAGCAGGCGGGACAGGGACAACACTGAAGCTTTCTTT.

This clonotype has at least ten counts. The CDR3 here is CASRGIRNQPQHF. The DNA of the CDR3 is TGTGCCAGCAGGGGGATAAGGAATCAGCCCCAGCATTTT. The chain couples TRBV7-6 to TRBJ1-5; D unresolved. The CDR3 spans 13 residues. V lost 6 bases, J lost 4 bases, and 10 bases lay in between. Germline V gene sequence: CDR1 SGHVS, CDR2 FNYEAQ.

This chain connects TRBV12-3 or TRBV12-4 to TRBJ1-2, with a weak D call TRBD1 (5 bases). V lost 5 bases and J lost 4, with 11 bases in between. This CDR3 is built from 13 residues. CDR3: CASSNQGGYGYTF. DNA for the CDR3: TGTGCCAGCAGTAACCAGGGCGGCTATGGCTACACCTTC.

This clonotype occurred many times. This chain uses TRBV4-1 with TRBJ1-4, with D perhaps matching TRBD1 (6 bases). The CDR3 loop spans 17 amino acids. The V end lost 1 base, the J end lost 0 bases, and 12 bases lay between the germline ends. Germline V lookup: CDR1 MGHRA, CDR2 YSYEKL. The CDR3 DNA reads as TGCGCCAGCAGCCAAGTCTACAGGGATTCAACTAATGAAAAACTGTTTTTT. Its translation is CASSQVYRDSTNEKLFF.

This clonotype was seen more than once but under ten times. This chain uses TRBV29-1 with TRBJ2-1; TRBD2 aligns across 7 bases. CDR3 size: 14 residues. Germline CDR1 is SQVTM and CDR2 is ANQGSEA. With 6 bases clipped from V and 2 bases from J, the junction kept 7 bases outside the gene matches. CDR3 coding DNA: TGCAGCGTAAGGCGGGAGTCCCCCTACAATGAGCAGTTCTTC. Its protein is CSVRRESPYNEQFF.

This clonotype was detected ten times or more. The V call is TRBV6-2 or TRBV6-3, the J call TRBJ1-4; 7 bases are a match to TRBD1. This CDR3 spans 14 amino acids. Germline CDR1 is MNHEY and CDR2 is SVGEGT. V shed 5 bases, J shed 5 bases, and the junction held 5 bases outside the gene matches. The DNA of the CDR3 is TGTGCCAGCAGTAAGACAGGGAGGAATGAAAAACTGTTTTTT. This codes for CASSKTGRNEKLFF.

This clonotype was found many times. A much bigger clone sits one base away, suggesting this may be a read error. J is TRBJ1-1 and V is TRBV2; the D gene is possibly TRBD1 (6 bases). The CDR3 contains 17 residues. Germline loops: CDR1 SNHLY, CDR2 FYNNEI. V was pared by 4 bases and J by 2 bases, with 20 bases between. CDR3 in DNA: TGTGCCAGCAGTGTCCTGACAAGGGGGAATTCCAACACTGAAGCTTTCTTT. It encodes CASSVLTRGNSNTEAFF.

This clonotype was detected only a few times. The chain's CDR3 is CASSQDGASGIYEQYF. In DNA form, the CDR3 reads TGTGCCAGCAGCCAAGATGGGGCTAGCGGGATCTACGAGCAGTACTTC. The J gene is TRBJ2-7, the V gene TRBV3-1, with 9 positions matching TRBD2. Germline CDR1 reads LGHDT; CDR2 reads YNNKEL (reference sequence). The CDR3 extends over 16 amino acids. Trimming cost V 0 bases and J 3 bases; bases outside gene matches: 6.

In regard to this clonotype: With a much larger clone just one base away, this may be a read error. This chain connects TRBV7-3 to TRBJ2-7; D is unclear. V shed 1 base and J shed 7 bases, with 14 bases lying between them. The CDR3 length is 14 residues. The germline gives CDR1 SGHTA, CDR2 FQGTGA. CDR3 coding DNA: TGTGCCAGCAGCTTAAACGCTGTCTACAATGAGCAGTACTTC. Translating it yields CASSLNAVYNEQYF.

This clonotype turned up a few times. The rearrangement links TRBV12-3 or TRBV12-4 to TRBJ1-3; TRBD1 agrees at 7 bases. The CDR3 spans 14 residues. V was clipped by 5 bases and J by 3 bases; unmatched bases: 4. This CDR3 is CASSTGEGGNTIYF. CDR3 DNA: TGTGCCAGCAGTACAGGGGAAGGTGGAAACACCATATATTTT.

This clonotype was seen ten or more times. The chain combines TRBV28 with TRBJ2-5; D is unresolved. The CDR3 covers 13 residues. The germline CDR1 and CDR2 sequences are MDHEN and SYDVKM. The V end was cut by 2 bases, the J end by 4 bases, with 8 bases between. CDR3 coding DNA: TGTGCCAGCAGTTTACCGGATGTAGAGACCCAGTACTTC. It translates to CASSLPDVETQYF.

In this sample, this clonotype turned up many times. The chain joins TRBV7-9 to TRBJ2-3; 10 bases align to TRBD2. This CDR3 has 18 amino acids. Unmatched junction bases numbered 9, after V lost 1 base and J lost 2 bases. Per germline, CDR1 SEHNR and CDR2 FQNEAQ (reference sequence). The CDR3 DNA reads TGTGCCAGCAGCTTAGTAACTAGCGGGGTCCAACTCACAGATACGCAGTATTTT. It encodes CASSLVTSGVQLTDTQYF.

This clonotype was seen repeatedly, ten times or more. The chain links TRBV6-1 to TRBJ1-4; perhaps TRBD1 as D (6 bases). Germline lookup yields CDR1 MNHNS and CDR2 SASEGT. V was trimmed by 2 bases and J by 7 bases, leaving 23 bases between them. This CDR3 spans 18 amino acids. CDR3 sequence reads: CASSEIGGRGWGVEKLFF. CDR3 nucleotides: TGTGCCAGCAGTGAAATAGGGGGGCGAGGCTGGGGTGTTGAAAAACTGTTTTTT.

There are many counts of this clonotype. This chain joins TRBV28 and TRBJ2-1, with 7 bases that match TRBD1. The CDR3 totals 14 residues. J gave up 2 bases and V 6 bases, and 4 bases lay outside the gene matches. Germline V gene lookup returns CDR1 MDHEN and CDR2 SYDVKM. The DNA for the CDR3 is TGTGCCAGCAGGGCGACAGGGACCTACAATGAGCAGTTCTTC. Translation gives CASRATGTYNEQFF.

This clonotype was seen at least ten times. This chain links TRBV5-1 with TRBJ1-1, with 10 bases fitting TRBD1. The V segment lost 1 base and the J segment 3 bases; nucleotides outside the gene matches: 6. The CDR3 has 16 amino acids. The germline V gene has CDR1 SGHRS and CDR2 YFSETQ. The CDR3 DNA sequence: TGCGCCAGCAGCTTGAGACCGGGACAGGGGTACACTGAAGCTTTCTTT. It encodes CASSLRPGQGYTEAFF.

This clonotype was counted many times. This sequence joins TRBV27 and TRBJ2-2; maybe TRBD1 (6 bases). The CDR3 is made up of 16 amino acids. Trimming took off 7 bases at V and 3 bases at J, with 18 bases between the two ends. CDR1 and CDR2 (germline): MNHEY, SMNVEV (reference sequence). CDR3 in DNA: TGTGCCAGCATAAACCCGAACAGGGAACACACCGGGGAGCTGTTTTTT. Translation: CASINPNREHTGELFF.

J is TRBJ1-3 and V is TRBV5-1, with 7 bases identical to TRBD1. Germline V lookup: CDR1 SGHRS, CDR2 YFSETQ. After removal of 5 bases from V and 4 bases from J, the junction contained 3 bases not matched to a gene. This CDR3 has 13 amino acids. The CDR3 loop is CASSAGQGNTIYF. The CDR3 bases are TGCGCCAGCAGTGCGGGACAGGGAAACACCATATATTTT.

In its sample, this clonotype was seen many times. The CDR3 sequence is CASNGDAGHDTGELFF. Written as DNA, the CDR3 is TGTGCCAGTAACGGAGATGCGGGACACGACACCGGGGAGCTGTTTTTT. The gene calls are TRBV2 and TRBJ2-2; D possibly uses TRBD1 or TRBD2 (6 bases each). The CDR3 is 16 amino acids. Germline values: CDR1 SNHLY, CDR2 FYNNEI. V was trimmed by 9 bases and J by 3 bases, leaving 20 bases between them.

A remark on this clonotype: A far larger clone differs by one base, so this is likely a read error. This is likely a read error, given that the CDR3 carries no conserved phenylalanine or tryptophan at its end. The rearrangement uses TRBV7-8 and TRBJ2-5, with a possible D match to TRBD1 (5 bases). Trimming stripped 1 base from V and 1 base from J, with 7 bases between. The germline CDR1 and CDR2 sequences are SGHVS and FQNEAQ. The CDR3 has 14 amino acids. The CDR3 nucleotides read TGTGCCAGCAGCTTAGTTACAGGCCAAGAGACCCAGTACTCC. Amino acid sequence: CASSLVTGQETQYS.

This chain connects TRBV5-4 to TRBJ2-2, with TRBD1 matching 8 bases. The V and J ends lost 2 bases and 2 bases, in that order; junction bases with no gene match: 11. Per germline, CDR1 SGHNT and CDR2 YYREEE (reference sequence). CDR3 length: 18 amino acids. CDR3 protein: CASSFKAGGNVNTGELFF. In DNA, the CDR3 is TGTGCCAGCAGCTTCAAAGCAGGGGGCAACGTAAACACCGGGGAGCTGTTTTTT.

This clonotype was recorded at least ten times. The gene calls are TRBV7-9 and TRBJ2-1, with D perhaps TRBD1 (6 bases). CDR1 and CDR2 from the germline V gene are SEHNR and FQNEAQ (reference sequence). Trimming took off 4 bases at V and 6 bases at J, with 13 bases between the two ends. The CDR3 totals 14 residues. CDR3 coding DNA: TGTGCCAGCAGCTCTCCAACAGGGCGCAATGAGCAGTTCTTC. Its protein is CASSSPTGRNEQFF.

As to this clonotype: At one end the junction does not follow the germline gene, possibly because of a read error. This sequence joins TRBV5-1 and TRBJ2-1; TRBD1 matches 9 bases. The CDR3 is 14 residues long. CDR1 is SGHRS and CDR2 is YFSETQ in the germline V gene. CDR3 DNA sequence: TGCGTCAGCAGCTTGTCGACAGGGGGCAATGAGCAGTTCTTC. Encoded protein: CVSSLSTGGNEQFF.